A single sample is the source of the 8 T cell receptor beta chains below, sequenced in a study of tumor and adjacent non-tumor tissue in lung cancer. This sample's RNA came from whole unsorted tissue. This non-tumor lung sample came from over 3 cm beyond the tumor edge. TCRbeta libraries were built with three rounds of nested PCR, modified from ARM-PCR. Using its own MiXCR run on the multiplex PCR reads, TCRdb lists one record per CDR3 protein. The table includes about 110,000 distinct CDR3 sequences, about 61% detected once. The sequencing sample was made of distant non-tumor lung tissue. The receptor source for this set is a man aged 60-69 years with non-small cell lung cancer.

This clonotype was seen only once. A much bigger clone sits one base away, suggesting this may be a read error. V gene TRBV28 combines with J gene TRBJ1-6, with TRBD1 matching 7 bases. After removal of 7 bases from V and 10 bases from J, the junction contained 10 bases not matched to a gene. CDR1 and CDR2 (germline): MDHEN, SYDVKM. The CDR3 loop spans 14 amino acids. Here the CDR3 DNA reads TGTGCCAGCAATCGCGACAGGGTTGGATCACCCCTCCACTTT. It translates to CASNRDRVGSPLHF.

Comment on this clonotype: This could be a read error, since a much larger clone is one nucleotide away. The rearrangement joins TRBV13 to TRBJ2-6; D is perhaps TRBD1 (6 bases). CDR1 and CDR2 (germline): PRHDT, FYEKMQ (reference sequence). This CDR3 has 15 residues. V shed 4 bases and J shed 4 bases, with 11 bases lying between them. CDR3 in DNA: TGTGCCAGCAGCTACGCAGGGGTCGGGGCCAACGTCCTGACTTTC. Translated, it gives CASSYAGVGANVLTF.

This clonotype occurred many times. The chain uses TRBV6-2 or TRBV6-3 and TRBJ2-1; 10 nucleotides align to TRBD2. The germline V gene encodes CDR1 MNHEY and CDR2 SVGEGT. With V trimmed by 6 bases and J by 8 bases, 10 bases remained unmatched. The CDR3 covers 15 residues. Here the CDR3 reads CASSDGTSVNHEQFF. DNA of the CDR3: TGTGCCAGCAGCGACGGGACTAGCGTGAATCATGAGCAGTTCTTC.

V usage is TRBV11-3 and J usage is TRBJ1-1; the D is unclear. Germline V gene lookup returns CDR1 SGHNT and CDR2 YENEEA. Trimming cost V 1 base and J 14 bases, with 26 bases left between them. The CDR3 runs to 16 residues. CDR3 sequence: CASSLGVQCPATEAFF. DNA for the CDR3: TGTGCCAGCAGCTTAGGGGTCCAGTGTCCTGCCACTGAGGCGTTCTTT.

The chain employs TRBV11-2 and TRBJ1-2; D unclear. The germline gives CDR1 SGHAT, CDR2 FQNNGV. The CDR3 runs to 16 residues. The V gene lost 1 base and the J gene lost 4 bases, with 16 bases spanning the gap. The chain's CDR3 is CASSLAGVEAVYGYTF. As DNA, the CDR3 is TGTGCCAGCAGCTTAGCAGGTGTGGAGGCGGTCTATGGCTACACCTTC.

Concerning this clonotype itself: One junction end disagrees with the germline gene, perhaps due to a read error. The J gene is TRBJ1-2, the V gene TRBV10-3; 8 nucleotides align to TRBD1. CDR1 is ENHRY, CDR2 SYGVKD, per germline. This CDR3 spans 13 amino acids. As DNA, the CDR3 is TGTACCATCAGTGACAGGGGTTACGGCGGCTACACCTTC. Its protein is CTISDRGYGGYTF.

This clonotype was detected ten times or more. The gene calls are TRBV20-1 and TRBJ2-1, with 10 bases that match TRBD1. Germline lookup yields CDR1 DFQATT and CDR2 SNEGSKA (reference sequence). J lost 4 bases, V lost 0 bases, and 6 bases had no gene match. The CDR3 consists of 16 residues. CDR3: CSARDPGTGVYNEQFF. The CDR3 DNA follows: TGCAGTGCTAGAGATCCCGGGACAGGGGTTTACAATGAGCAGTTCTTC.

The V and J genes are TRBV11-1 and TRBJ1-1; D uncertain. This CDR3 contains 14 residues. The germline gives CDR1 SGHAT, CDR2 FQDESV (reference sequence). V was pared by 5 bases and J by 8 bases, with 18 bases between. CDR3 sequence reads: CASSISAGETEAFF. The CDR3 bases are TGTGCCAGCAGCATATCGGCGGGAGAGACCGAAGCTTTCTTT.